The present entry profiles one TCR beta chain with its context. What it recognizes is unknown. This entry belongs to a study of cytotoxic CD8 clonotypes in ibrutinib-treated CLL. General observations from the study: Clonotypes that were public were uncommon, and they contracted or stayed stable on treatment.

The method was immunoSEQ multiplex PCR; TCRdb's version includes in-frame clones alone and lacks a portion of them. The sample contains about 97,000 clones, around 80% of which appear only once. The V gene's germline CDR1 is SGHRS and CDR2 YFSETQ. Unmatched junction bases numbered 10, after V lost 2 bases and J lost 7 bases. The CDR3 loop spans 16 amino acids. Here the sequenced sample was PBMCs, taken after 12 months of ibrutinib treatment. The sequence was obtained from a human donor with chronic lymphocytic leukemia. The V call is TRBV5-1, the J call TRBJ1-2; 11 bases line up with TRBD1. The CDR3 reads CASSLAGTGTGGGYTF. CDR3 DNA: TGCGCCAGCAGCTTAGCCGGGACCGGGACAGGGGGTGGCTACACCTTC. The full variable domain, in which reference TRBV5-1 and TRBJ1-2 provide the parts outside the CDR3, is KAGVTQTPRYLIKTRGQQVTLSCSPISGHRSVSWYQQTPGQGLQFLFEYFSETQRNKGNFPGRFSGRQFSNSRSEMNVSTLELGDSALYLCASSLAGTGTGGGYTFGSGTRLTVV.